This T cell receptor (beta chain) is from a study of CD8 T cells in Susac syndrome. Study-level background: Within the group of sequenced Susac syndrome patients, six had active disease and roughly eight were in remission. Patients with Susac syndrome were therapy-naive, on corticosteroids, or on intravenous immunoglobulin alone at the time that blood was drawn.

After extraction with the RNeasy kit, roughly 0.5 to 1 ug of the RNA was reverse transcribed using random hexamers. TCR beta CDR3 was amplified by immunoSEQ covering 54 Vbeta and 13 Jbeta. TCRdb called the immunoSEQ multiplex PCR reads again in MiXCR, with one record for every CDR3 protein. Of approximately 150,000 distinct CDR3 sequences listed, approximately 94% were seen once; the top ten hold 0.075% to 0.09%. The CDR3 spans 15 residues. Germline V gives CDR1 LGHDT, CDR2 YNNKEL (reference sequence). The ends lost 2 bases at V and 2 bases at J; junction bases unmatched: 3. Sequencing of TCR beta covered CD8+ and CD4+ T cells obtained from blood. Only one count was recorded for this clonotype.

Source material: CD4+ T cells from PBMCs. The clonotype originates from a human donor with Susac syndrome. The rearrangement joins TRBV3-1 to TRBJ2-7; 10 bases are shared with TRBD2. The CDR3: CASSQSLAGAYEQYF. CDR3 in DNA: TGTGCCAGCAGCCAATCCCTAGCGGGGGCCTACGAGCAGTACTTC.